These T cell receptor beta chains were read from a single sample in a study of blood T cell repertoires in COVID-19. Generated by immunoSEQ multiplex PCR, the TCRdb table keeps only in-frame clones and is missing some. The sample contains about 300,000 clones, about 87% of which appear only once. The sample comprised peripheral blood. These receptors all come from a woman aged 45 to 65 with COVID-19, enrolled during active disease. Each CDR3 is given with its conserved first and last residue. Fields, in order: clone size, V gene, D gene, J gene, CDR3 length, CDR3 protein, CDR3 DNA. A D gene is named only where the DNA matches it firmly. A row's size may be missing; if present it is once, few, many or a size class.

abundance: -; v_gene: TRBV29-1; d_gene: -; j_gene: TRBJ2-7; len: 14; CDR3aa: CSVTPAETTFTQYF; CDR3nt: TGCAGCGTTACGCCCGCGGAGACTACCTTTACGCAGTACTTC
abundance: -; v_gene: TRBV19; d_gene: -; j_gene: TRBJ2-1; len: 15; CDR3aa: CASSIEESSYNEQFF; CDR3nt: TGTGCCAGTAGTATAGAGGAGAGCTCCTACAATGAGCAGTTCTTC
abundance: -; v_gene: TRBV3-1/TRBV3-2; d_gene: -; j_gene: TRBJ1-1; len: 15; CDR3aa: CASSLAGDMNTEAFF; CDR3nt: TGTGCCAGCAGCCTTGCAGGGGACATGAACACTGAAGCTTTCTTT
abundance: -; v_gene: TRBV27; d_gene: TRBD2; j_gene: TRBJ2-7; len: 15; CDR3aa: CASSLLGGNSYEQYF; CDR3nt: TGTGCCAGCAGTTTACTGGGAGGGAACTCCTACGAGCAGTACTTC
abundance: -; v_gene: TRBV11-2; d_gene: -; j_gene: TRBJ1-1; len: 12; CDR3aa: CASSGQWTEAFF; CDR3nt: TGTGCCAGCAGCGGACAGTGGACTGAAGCTTTCTTT
abundance: -; v_gene: TRBV29-1; d_gene: TRBD1; j_gene: TRBJ2-7; len: 15; CDR3aa: CSVEGGQGKGYEQYF; CDR3nt: TGCAGCGTTGAAGGAGGACAGGGGAAAGGCTACGAGCAGTACTTC
abundance: -; v_gene: TRBV15; d_gene: TRBD1; j_gene: TRBJ1-2; len: 14; CDR3aa: CATSGEGTDYGYTF; CDR3nt: TGTGCCACCAGCGGAGAAGGGACAGACTATGGCTACACCTTC
abundance: -; v_gene: TRBV24-1; d_gene: -; j_gene: TRBJ2-5; len: 15; CDR3aa: CATSDLPQGRETQYF; CDR3nt: TGTGCCACCAGTGATTTGCCCCAGGGCCGGGAGACCCAGTACTTC
abundance: -; v_gene: TRBV19; d_gene: TRBD2; j_gene: TRBJ2-1; len: 15; CDR3aa: CASTLPASGKGEQFF; CDR3nt: TGTGCCAGTACCCTCCCAGCTAGCGGGAAGGGTGAGCAGTTCTTC
abundance: -; v_gene: TRBV9; d_gene: -; j_gene: TRBJ2-1; len: 15; CDR3aa: CASSVELPSYNEQFF; CDR3nt: TGTGCCAGCAGCGTAGAACTTCCTTCCTACAATGAGCAGTTCTTC
abundance: -; v_gene: TRBV5-4; d_gene: -; j_gene: TRBJ2-2; len: 15; CDR3aa: CASSLPLATTGELFF; CDR3nt: TGTGCCAGCAGCTTGCCCCTAGCGACCACCGGGGAGCTGTTTTTT
abundance: -; v_gene: TRBV4-1; d_gene: TRBD2; j_gene: TRBJ2-1; len: 20; CDR3aa: CASSQESRTSGSRPYNEQFF; CDR3nt: TGCGCCAGCAGCCAAGAGTCAAGGACTAGCGGGTCCAGACCTTACAATGAGCAGTTCTTC
abundance: -; v_gene: TRBV24-1; d_gene: TRBD1; j_gene: TRBJ2-1; len: 14; CDR3aa: CATSRDRESNEQFF; CDR3nt: TGTGCCACCAGCCGGGACAGGGAGAGCAATGAGCAGTTCTTC
abundance: -; v_gene: TRBV7-3; d_gene: -; j_gene: TRBJ2-1; len: 13; CDR3aa: CASSLTDSPEQFF; CDR3nt: TGTGCCAGCAGCTTAACTGACAGCCCGGAGCAGTTCTTC
abundance: -; v_gene: TRBV5-5; d_gene: -; j_gene: TRBJ2-7; len: 11; CDR3aa: CASSLGGTGYF; CDR3nt: TGTGCCAGCAGCTTGGGTGGCACAGGGTACTTC
abundance: -; v_gene: TRBV6-5; d_gene: TRBD1; j_gene: TRBJ2-1; len: 15; CDR3aa: CASSGRDRVLNEQFF; CDR3nt: TGTGCCAGCAGCGGACGGGACAGGGTGCTAAATGAGCAGTTCTTC
abundance: -; v_gene: TRBV28; d_gene: -; j_gene: TRBJ2-7; len: 13; CDR3aa: CASNPQGLYEQYF; CDR3nt: TGTGCCAGCAACCCACAGGGCCTCTACGAGCAGTACTTC
abundance: -; v_gene: TRBV19; d_gene: -; j_gene: TRBJ2-6; len: 16; CDR3aa: CASSIGAGAGANVLTF; CDR3nt: TGTGCCAGTAGTATTGGGGCAGGGGCAGGGGCCAACGTCCTGACTTTC
abundance: -; v_gene: TRBV10-3; d_gene: -; j_gene: TRBJ1-2; len: 13; CDR3aa: CAISLGPAHGYTF; CDR3nt: TGTGCCATCAGTCTGGGCCCCGCGCATGGCTACACCTTC
abundance: -; v_gene: TRBV3-1/TRBV3-2; d_gene: -; j_gene: TRBJ1-1; len: 15; CDR3aa: CASSPLASPNTEAFF; CDR3nt: TGTGCCAGCAGCCCCCTAGCCAGTCCGAACACTGAAGCTTTCTTT
abundance: -; v_gene: TRBV18; d_gene: -; j_gene: TRBJ2-5; len: 14; CDR3aa: CASSRGTAKETQYF; CDR3nt: TGTGCCAGCTCACGCGGGACAGCGAAAGAGACCCAGTACTTC
abundance: -; v_gene: TRBV4-3; d_gene: TRBD1; j_gene: TRBJ1-2; len: 16; CDR3aa: CASSQGAGGQNYGYTF; CDR3nt: TGCGCCAGCAGCCAAGGAGCAGGGGGCCAGAACTATGGCTACACCTTC
abundance: few; v_gene: TRBV7-6; d_gene: TRBD2; j_gene: TRBJ2-1; len: 16; CDR3aa: CASSFNLADSYNEQFF; CDR3nt: TGTGCCAGCAGCTTTAACCTAGCGGACTCCTACAATGAGCAGTTCTTC
abundance: -; v_gene: TRBV29-1; d_gene: -; j_gene: TRBJ2-7; len: 13; CDR3aa: CSVAPGLGNEQYF; CDR3nt: TGCAGCGTCGCCCCGGGACTCGGAAACGAGCAGTACTTC
abundance: -; v_gene: TRBV4-2; d_gene: -; j_gene: TRBJ1-1; len: 15; CDR3aa: CASSQDFRGYTEAFF; CDR3nt: TGTGCCAGCAGCCAAGATTTTAGGGGGTACACTGAAGCTTTCTTT